Below, 2 T cell receptor beta chains from the same sample are listed, as sequenced in a study of control samples from healthy donors and cancer patients. TCRdb's table, derived via immunoSEQ multiplex PCR, lists solely in-frame clones and lacks some. The sample gives 60,000 to 75,000 clones, roughly 84% of which show up once; approximately 30% is in the top ten. Sequenced: blood. Receptors originate from a man between 50 and 59 years old in good health.

J is TRBJ2-1 and V is TRBV5-1, with 8 bases aligning to TRBD1. CDR3 length: 15 residues. Losses at the gene ends were 0 bases for V and 3 bases for J; bases not matched to a gene: 2. Looked up from germline, CDR1 is SGHRS and CDR2 is YFSETQ. The DNA for the CDR3 is TGCGCCAGCAGCTTGGACAGGGGGGTCTACAATGAGCAGTTCTTC. It yields the protein CASSLDRGVYNEQFF.

The CDR3 spells CSVSTLPNPGYTF. CDR3 bases: TGCAGCGTCTCGACGTTACCAAACCCTGGCTACACCTTC. V is TRBV29-1 and J is TRBJ1-2; no clear D gene. The CDR3 is made up of 13 amino acids. The V gene's germline CDR1 is SQVTM and CDR2 ANQGSEA. The V and J ends lost 6 bases and 7 bases respectively, with 18 bases between them.